This T cell receptor (beta chain) was sequenced during a study of blood T cells in healthy people across ages. Then a second PCR, running roughly 7 to 11 cycles, was carried out with a sample-barcoded 5' primer and a J-beta primer mix. Paired-end reads containing CDR3 totaled no fewer than 3 million for each sample. Using its own MiXCR run on the 5' RACE reads, TCRdb lists one record per CDR3 protein. The repertoire consists of around 1,700,000 distinct CDR3 sequences, with roughly 28% occurring once and the leading ten covering 7.7%. This clonotype was counted a few times. The V end lost 6 bases, the J end lost 1 base, and 18 bases lay between the germline ends. Germline loops: CDR1 DFQATT, CDR2 SNEGSKA (reference sequence). The CDR3 totals 15 residues.

The V and J genes are TRBV20-1 and TRBJ2-5; tentatively, D is TRBD2 (6 bases). Sequenced material: blood. The TCR comes from a woman aged 25 to 39 in good health. The CDR3 loop is CSATTPGLVQETQYF. Written as DNA, the CDR3 is TGCAGTGCCACTACTCCGGGACTCGTCCAAGAGACCCAGTACTTC.